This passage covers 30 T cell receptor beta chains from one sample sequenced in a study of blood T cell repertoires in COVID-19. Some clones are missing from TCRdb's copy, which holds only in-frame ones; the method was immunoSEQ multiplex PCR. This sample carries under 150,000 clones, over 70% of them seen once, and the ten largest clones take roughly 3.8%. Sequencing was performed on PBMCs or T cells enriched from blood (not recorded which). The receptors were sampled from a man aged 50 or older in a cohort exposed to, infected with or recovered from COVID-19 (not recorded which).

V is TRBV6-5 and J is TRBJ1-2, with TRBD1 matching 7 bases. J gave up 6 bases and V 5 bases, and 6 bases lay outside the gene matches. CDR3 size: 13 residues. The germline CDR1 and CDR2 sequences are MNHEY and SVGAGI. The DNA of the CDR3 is TGTGCCAGCAGTCCGACAGGGTTTAATGGCTACACCTTC. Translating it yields CASSPTGFNGYTF.

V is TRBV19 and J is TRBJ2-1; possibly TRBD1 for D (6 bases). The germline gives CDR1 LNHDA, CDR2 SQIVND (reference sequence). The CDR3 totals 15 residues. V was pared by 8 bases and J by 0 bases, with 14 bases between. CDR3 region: CASSGLQGSYNEQFF. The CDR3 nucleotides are TGTGCCAGTTCTGGCCTACAGGGCTCCTACAATGAGCAGTTCTTC.

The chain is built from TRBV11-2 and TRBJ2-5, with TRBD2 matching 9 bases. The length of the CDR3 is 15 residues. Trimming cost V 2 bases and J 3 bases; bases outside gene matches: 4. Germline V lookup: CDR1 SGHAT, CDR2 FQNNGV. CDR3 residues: CASSLRGGREETQYF. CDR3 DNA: TGTGCCAGCAGCTTAAGAGGCGGGAGGGAAGAGACCCAGTACTTC.

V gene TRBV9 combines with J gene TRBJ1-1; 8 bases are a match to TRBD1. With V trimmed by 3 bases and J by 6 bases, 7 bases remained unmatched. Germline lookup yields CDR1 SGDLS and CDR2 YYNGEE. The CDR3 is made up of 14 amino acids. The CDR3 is CASSDGQGGAEAFF. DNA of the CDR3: TGTGCCAGCAGCGACGGACAGGGTGGGGCTGAAGCTTTCTTT.

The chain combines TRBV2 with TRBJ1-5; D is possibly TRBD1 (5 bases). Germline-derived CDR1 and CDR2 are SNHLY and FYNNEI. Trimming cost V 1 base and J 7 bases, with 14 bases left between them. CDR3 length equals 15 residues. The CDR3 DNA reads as TGTGCCAGCAGTGAAGATCGGCAGGGAGGACAGCCCCAGCATTTT. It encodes CASSEDRQGGQPQHF.

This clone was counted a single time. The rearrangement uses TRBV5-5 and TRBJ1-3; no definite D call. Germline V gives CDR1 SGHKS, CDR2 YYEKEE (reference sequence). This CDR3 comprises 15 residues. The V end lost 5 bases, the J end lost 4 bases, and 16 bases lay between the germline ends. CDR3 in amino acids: CASSSRPGWGNTIYF. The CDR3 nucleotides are TGTGCCAGCAGTTCCCGTCCGGGGTGGGGAAACACCATATATTTT. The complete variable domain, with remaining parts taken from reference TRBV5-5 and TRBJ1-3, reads DAGVTQSPTHLIKTRGQQVTLRCSPISGHKSVSWYQQVLGQGPQFIFQYYEKEERGRGNFPDRFSARQFPNYSSELNVNALLLGDSALYLCASSSRPGWGNTIYFGEGSWLTVV.

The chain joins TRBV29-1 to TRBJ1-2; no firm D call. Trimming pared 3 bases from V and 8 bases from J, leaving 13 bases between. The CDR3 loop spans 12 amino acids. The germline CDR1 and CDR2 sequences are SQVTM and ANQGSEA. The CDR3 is CSVDSRLRGYTF. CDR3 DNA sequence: TGCAGCGTTGATTCCCGGTTGAGGGGCTACACCTTC.

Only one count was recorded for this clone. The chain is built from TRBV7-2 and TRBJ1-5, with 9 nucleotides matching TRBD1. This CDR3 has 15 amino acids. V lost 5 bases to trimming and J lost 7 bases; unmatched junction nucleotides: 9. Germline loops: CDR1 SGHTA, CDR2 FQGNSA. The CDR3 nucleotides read TGTGCCAGCAGCAGAGGACAGGGGAGAGGGCAGCCCCAGCATTTT. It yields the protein CASSRGQGRGQPQHF. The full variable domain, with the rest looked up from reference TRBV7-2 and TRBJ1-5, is GAGVSQSPSNKVTEKGKDVELRCDPISGHTALYWYRQSLGQGLEFLIYFQGNSAPDKSGLPSDRFSAERTGGSVSTLTIQRTQQEDSAVYLCASSRGQGRGQPQHFGDGTRLSIL.

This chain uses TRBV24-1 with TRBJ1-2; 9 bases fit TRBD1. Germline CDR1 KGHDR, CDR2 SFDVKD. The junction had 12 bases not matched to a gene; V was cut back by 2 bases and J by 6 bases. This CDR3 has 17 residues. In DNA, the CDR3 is TGTGCCACCAGTGATTCACTTGCTCGGACAGGGGTGAATGGCTACACCTTC. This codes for CATSDSLARTGVNGYTF.

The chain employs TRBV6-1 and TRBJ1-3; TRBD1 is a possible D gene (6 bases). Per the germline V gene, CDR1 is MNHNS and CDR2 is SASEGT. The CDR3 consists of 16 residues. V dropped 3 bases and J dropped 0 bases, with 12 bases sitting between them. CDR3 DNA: TGTGCCAGCAGTGACCCCAGACAGGTCTCTGGAAACACCATATATTTT. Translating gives CASSDPRQVSGNTIYF.

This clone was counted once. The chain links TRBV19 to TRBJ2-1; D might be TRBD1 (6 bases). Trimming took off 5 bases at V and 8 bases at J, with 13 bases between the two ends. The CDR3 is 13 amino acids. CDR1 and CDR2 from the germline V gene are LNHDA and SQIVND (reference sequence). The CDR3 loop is CASSVQGGDEQFF. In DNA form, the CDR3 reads TGTGCCAGTAGTGTACAGGGTGGCGATGAGCAGTTCTTC.

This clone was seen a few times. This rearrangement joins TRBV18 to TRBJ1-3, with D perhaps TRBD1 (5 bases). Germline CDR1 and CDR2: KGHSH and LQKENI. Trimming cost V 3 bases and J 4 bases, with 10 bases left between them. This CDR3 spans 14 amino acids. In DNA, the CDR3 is TGTGCCAGCTCACCGCCAGGGTCGGGAAACACCATATATTTT. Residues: CASSPPGSGNTIYF.

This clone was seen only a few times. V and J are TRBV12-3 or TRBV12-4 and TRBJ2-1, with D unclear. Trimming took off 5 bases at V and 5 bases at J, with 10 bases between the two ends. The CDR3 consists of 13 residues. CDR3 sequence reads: CASSPELHNEQFF. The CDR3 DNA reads TGTGCCAGCAGTCCGGAGCTTCACAATGAGCAGTTCTTC.

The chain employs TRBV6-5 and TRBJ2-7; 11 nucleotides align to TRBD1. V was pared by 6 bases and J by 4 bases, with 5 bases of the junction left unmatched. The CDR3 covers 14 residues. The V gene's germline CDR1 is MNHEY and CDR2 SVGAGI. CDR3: CASSADRGPYEQYF. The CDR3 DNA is TGTGCCAGCAGCGCGGACAGGGGGCCTTACGAGCAGTACTTC.

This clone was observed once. This chain's CDR3 is CASSEAFSRSPLHF. DNA for the CDR3: TGTGCCAGCAGTGAAGCTTTTTCTAGGTCACCCCTCCACTTT. The chain recombines TRBV6-1 with TRBJ1-6; D ambiguous. Trimming left V 0 bases short and J 10 bases short, with 10 bases between. The CDR3 is 14 amino acids. The V gene's germline CDR1 is MNHNS and CDR2 SASEGT.

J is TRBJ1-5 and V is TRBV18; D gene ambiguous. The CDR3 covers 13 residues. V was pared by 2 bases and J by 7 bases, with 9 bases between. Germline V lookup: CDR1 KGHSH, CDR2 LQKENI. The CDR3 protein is CASSPTPQQPQHF. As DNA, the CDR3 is TGTGCCAGCTCACCAACCCCACAGCAGCCCCAGCATTTT.

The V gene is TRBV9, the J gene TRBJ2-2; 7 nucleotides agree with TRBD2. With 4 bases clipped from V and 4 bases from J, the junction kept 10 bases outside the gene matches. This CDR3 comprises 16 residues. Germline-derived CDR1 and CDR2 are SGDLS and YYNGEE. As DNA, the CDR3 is TGTGCCAGCAGCACCCTGGGACTACTAGGCACCGGGGAGCTGTTTTTT. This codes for CASSTLGLLGTGELFF. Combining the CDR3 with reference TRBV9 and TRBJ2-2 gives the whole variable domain DSGVTQTPKHLITATGQRVTLRCSPRSGDLSVYWYQQSLDQGLQFLIQYYNGEERAKGNILERFSAQQFPDLHSELNLSSLELGDSALYFCASSTLGLLGTGELFFGEGSRLTVL.

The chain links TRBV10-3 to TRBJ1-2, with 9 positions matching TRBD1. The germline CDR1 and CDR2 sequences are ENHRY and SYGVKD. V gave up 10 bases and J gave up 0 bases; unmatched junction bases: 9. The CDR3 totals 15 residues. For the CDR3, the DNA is TGTGCCAGCGACAAGACAGGGGGAACTAACTATGGCTACACCTTC. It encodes CASDKTGGTNYGYTF.

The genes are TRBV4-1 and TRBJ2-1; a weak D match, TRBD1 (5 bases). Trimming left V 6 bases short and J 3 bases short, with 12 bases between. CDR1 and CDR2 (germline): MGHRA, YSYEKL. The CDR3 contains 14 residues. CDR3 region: CASRGRVVYNEQFF. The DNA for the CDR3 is TGCGCCAGCAGGGGCAGGGTCGTCTACAATGAGCAGTTCTTC.

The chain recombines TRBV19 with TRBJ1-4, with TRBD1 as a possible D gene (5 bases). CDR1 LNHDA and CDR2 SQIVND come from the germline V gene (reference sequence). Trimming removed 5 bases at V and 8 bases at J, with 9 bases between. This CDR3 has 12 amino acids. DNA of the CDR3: TGTGCCAGTAGTCGGGCAGGGGAAAAACTGTTTTTT. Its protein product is CASSRAGEKLFF.

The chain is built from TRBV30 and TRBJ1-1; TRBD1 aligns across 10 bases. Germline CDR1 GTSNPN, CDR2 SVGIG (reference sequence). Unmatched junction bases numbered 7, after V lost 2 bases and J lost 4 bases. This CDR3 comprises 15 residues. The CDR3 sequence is CAWSPPDRGTTEAFF. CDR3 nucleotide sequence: TGTGCCTGGAGTCCTCCGGACAGGGGGACCACTGAAGCTTTCTTT.

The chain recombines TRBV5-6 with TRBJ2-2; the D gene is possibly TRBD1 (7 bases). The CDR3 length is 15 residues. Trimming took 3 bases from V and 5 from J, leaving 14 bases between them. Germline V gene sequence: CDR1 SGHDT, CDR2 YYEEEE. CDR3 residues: CASSSEGAWTGELFF. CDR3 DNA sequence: TGTGCCAGCAGCTCGGAGGGGGCCTGGACCGGGGAGCTGTTTTTT.

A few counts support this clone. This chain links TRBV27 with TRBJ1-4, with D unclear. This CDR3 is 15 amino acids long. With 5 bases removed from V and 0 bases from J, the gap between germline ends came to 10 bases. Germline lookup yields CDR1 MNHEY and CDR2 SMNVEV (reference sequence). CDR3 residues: CASSRAQPTNEKLFF. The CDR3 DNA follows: TGTGCCAGCAGTAGAGCACAGCCAACTAATGAAAAACTGTTTTTT.

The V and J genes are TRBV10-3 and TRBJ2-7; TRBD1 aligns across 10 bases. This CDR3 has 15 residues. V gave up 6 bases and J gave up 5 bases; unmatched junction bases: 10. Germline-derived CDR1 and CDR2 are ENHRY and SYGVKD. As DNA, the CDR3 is TGTGCCATCAGCCTCACCGGGACAGGGGATGACGAGCAGTACTTC. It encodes CAISLTGTGDDEQYF.

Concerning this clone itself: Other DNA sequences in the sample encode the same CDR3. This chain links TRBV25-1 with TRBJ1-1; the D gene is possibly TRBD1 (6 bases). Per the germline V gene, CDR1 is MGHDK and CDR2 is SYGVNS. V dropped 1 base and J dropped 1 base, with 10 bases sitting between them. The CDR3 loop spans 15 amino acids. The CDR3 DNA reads TGTGCCAGCAGTGAATGGGGGGGGCGGAACACTGAAGCTTTCTTT. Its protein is CASSEWGGRNTEAFF.

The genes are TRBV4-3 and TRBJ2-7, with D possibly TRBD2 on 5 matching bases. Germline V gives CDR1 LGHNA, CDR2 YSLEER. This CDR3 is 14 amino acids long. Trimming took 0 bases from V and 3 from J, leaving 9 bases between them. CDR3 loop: CASSQEPGVYEQYF. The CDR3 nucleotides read TGCGCCAGCAGCCAAGAACCCGGGGTCTACGAGCAGTACTTC.

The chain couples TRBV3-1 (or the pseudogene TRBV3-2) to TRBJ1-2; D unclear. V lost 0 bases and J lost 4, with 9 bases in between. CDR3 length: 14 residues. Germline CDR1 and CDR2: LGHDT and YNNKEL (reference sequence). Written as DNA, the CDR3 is TGTGCCAGCAGCCAAGATGGGCAGTTCTATGGCTACACCTTC. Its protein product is CASSQDGQFYGYTF.

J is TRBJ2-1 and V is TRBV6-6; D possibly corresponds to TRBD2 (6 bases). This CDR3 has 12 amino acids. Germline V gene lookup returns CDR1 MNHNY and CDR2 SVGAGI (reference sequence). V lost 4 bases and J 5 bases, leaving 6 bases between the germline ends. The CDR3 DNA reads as TGTGCCAGCAGTTGGGGGGACAATGAGCAGTTCTTC. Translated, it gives CASSWGDNEQFF.

CDR3 protein: CASSPGHQEETQYF. For the CDR3, the DNA is TGCGCCAGCAGCCCGGGACACCAAGAAGAGACCCAGTACTTC. The chain is built from TRBV5-1 and TRBJ2-5, with D maybe TRBD1 (6 bases). Trimming pared 4 bases from V and 3 bases from J, leaving 13 bases between. CDR1 is SGHRS and CDR2 is YFSETQ in the germline V gene. The CDR3 sequence is 14 residues long.

The CDR3 region has the DNA TGCGCCAGCAGCTTGATCGCAGGCTCTGGAAACACCATATATTTT. It specifies CASSLIAGSGNTIYF. V and J are TRBV5-1 and TRBJ1-3; D gene ambiguous. The V end was cut by 1 base, the J end by 0 bases, with 8 bases between. The V gene's germline CDR1 is SGHRS and CDR2 YFSETQ. There are 15 residues in the CDR3.